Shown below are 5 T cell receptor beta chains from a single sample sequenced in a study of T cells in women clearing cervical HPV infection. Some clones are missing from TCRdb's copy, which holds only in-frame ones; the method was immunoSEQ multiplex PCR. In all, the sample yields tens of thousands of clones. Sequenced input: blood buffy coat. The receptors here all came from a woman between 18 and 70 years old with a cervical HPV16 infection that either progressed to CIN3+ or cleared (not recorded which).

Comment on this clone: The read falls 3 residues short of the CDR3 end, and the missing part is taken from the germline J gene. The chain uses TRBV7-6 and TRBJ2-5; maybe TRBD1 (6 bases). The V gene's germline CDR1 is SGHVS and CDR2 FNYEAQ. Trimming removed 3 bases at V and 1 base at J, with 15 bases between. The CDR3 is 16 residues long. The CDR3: CASSLRAGVGQETQYF. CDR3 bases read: TGTGCCAGCAGCTTGAGGGCAGGGGTGGGCCAAGAGACC.

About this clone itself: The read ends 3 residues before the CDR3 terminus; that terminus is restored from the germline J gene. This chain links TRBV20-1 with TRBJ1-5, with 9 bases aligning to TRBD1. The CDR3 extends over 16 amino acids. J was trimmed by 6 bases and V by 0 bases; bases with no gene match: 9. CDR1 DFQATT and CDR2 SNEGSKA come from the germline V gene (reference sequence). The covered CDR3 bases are TGCAGTGCTAGAGATCCCCTGACAGGGGGTTCTCAGCCC. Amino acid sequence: CSARDPLTGGSQP. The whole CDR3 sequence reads CSARDPLTGGSQPQHF.

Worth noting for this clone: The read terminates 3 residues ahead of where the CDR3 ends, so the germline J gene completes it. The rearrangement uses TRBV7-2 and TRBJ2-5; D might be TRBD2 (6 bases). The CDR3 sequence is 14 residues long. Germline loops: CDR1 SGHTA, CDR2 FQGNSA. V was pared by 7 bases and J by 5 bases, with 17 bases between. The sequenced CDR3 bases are TGTGCCAGCACCTTCCCCGGGGGTGGGGAGACC. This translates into CASTFPGGGET. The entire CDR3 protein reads CASTFPGGGETQYF.

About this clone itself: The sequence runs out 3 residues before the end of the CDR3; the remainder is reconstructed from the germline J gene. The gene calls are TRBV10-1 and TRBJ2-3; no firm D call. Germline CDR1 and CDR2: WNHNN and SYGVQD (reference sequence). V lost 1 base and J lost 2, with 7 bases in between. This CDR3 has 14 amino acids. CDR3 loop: CASSELKATDTQYF. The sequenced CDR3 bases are TGCGCCAGCAGTGAGTTAAAGGCCACAGATACG.

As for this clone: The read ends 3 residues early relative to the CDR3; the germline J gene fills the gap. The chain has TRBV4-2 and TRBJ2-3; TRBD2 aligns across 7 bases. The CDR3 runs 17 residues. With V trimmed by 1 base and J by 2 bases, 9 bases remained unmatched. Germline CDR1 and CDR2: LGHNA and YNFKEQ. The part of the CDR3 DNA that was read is TGTGCCAGCAGCCAAGGACCGGAAGCGGGATTCACAGATACG. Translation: CASSQGPEAGFTDT. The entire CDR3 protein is CASSQGPEAGFTDTQYF.